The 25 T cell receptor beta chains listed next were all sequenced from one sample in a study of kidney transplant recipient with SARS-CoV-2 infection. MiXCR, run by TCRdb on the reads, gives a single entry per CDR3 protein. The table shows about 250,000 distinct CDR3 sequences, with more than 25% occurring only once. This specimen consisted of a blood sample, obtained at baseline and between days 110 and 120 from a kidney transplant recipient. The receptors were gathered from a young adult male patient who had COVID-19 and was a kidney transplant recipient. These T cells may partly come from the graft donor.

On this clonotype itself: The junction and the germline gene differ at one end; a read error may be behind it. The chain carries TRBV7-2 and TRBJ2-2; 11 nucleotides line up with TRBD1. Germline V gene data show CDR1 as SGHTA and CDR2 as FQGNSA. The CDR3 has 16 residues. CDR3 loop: CASDTGQGANTRELFF. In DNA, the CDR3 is TGTGCCAGCGATACCGGACAGGGGGCGAACACCAGGGAGCTGTTTTTT.

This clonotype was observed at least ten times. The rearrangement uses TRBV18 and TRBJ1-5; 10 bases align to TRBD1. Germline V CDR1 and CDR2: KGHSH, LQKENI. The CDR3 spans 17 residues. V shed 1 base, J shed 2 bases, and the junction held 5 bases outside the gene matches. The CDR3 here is CASSPRQGAVGNQPQHF. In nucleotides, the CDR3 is TGTGCCAGCTCACCACGACAGGGGGCGGTTGGCAATCAGCCCCAGCATTTT.

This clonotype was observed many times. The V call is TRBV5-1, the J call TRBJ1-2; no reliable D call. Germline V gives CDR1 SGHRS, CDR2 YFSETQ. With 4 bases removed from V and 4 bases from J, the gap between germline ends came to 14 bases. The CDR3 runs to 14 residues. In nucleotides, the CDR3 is TGCGCCAGCAGCCTGGACCTAACTCCCTATGGCTACACCTTC. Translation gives CASSLDLTPYGYTF. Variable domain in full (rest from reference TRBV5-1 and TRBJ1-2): KAGVTQTPRYLIKTRGQQVTLSCSPISGHRSVSWYQQTPGQGLQFLFEYFSETQRNKGNFPGRFSGRQFSNSRSEMNVSTLELGDSALYLCASSLDLTPYGYTFGSGTRLTVV.

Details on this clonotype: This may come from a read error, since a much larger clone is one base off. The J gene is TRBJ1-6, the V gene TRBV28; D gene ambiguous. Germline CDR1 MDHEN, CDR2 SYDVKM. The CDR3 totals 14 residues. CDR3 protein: CVTLGSSYNSPLHF. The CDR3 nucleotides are TGTGTCACCCTAGGGAGCTCCTATAATTCACCCCTCCACTTT.

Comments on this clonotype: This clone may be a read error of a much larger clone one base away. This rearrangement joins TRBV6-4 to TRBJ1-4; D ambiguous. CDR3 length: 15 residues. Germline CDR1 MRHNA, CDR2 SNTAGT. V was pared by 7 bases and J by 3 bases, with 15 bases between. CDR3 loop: CASNPGDTANEKLFF. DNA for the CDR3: TGTGCCAGCAACCCCGGGGATACGGCTAATGAAAAACTGTTTTTT.

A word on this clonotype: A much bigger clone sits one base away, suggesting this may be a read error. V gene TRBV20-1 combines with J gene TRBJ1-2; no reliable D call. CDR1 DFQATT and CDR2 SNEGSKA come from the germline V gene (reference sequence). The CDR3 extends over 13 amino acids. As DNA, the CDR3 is TGCAATGCTAGAGATCTACAAAACTATGGCTACACCTTC. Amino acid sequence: CNARDLQNYGYTF.

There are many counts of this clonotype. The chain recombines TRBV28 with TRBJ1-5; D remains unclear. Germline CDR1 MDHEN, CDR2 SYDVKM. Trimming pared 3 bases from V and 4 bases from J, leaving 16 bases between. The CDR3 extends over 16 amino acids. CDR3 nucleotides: TGTGCCAGCAGTTTGGGCCGTGCTGAACGGAATCAGCCCCAGCATTTT. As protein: CASSLGRAERNQPQHF.

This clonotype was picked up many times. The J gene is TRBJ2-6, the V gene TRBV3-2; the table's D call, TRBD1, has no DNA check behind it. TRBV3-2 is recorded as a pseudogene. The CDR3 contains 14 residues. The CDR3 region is CASSQDGRTAALTF. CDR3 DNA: TGTGCCAGCAGCCAAGACGGGCGTACCGCTGCCCTGACTTTC.

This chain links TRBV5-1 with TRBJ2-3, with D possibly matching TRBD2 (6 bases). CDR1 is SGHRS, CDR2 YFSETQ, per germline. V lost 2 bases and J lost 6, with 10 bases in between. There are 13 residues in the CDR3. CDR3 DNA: TGCGCCAGCAGCTTCGGGGGAGCGGATACGCAGTATTTT. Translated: CASSFGGADTQYF.

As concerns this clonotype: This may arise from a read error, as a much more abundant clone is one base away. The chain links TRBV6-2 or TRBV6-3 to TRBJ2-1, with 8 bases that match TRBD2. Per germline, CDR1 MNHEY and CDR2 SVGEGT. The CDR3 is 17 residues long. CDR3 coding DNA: TGTGTCAGCAGTTACTACATCGGGTCTAGCGGGTTGTATGAGCAGTTCTTC. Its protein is CVSSYYIGSSGLYEQFF.

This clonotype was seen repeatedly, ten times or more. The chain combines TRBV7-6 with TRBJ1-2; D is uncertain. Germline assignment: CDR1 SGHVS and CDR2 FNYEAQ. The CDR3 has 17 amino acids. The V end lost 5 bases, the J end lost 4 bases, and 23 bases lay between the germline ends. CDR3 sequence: CASSTPFESRKTYGYTF. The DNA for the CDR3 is TGTGCCAGCAGCACGCCATTTGAATCTCGAAAGACCTATGGCTACACCTTC.

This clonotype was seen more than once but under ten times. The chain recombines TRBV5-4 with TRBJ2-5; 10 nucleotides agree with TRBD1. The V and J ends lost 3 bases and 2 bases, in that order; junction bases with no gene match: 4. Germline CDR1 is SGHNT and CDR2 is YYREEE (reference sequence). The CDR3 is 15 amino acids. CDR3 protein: CASSSGQGGQETQYF. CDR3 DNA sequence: TGTGCCAGCAGCTCCGGACAGGGGGGACAAGAGACCCAGTACTTC.

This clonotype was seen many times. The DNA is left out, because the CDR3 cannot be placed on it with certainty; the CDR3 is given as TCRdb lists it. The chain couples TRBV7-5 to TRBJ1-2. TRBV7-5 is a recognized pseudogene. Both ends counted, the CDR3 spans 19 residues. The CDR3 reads CISVPEIRREVGKTYGYTF.

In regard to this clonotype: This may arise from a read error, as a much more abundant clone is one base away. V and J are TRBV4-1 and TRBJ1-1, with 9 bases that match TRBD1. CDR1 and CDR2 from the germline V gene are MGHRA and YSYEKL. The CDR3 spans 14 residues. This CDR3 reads CASGQGTGPYEAFF. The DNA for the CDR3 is TGCGCCAGCGGCCAAGGGACAGGGCCCTATGAAGCTTTCTTT.

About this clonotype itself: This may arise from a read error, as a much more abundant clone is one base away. The CDR3 loop reads CASSEFGRRVAFF. CDR3 coding DNA: TGTGCCAGCAGTGAATTCGGGAGGAGGGTAGCTTTCTTT. The chain joins TRBV25-1 to TRBJ1-1; D not certain. The CDR3 sequence is 13 residues long. Trimming shortened V by 1 base and J by 10 bases, and 13 bases separated the two germline ends. The germline V gene has CDR1 MGHDK and CDR2 SYGVNS. The whole variable domain, remainder taken from reference TRBV25-1 and TRBJ1-1, is EADIYQTPRYLVIGTGKKITLECSQTMGHDKMYWYQQDPGMELHLIHYSYGVNSTEKGDLSSESTVSRIRTEHFPLTLESARPSHTSQYLCASSEFGRRVAFFGQGTRLTVV.

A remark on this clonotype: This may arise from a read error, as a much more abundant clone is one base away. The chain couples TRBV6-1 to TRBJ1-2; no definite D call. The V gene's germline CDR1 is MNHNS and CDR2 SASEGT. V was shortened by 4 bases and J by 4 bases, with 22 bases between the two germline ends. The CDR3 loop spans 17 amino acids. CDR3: CASSVRASMRKTYGYTF. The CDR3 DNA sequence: TGTGCCAGCAGTGTGCGCGCCTCTATGCGAAAGACCTATGGCTACACCTTC.

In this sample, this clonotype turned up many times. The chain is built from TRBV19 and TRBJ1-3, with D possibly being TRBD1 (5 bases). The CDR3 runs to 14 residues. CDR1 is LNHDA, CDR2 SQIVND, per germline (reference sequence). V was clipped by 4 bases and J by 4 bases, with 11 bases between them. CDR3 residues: CASSSQGTGNTIYF. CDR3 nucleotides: TGTGCCAGTAGTAGCCAGGGCACAGGAAACACCATATATTTT.

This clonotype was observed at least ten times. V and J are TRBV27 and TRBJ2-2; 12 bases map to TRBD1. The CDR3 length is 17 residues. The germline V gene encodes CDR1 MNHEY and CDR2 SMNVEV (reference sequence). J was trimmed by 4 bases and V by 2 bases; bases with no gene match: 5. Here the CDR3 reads CASSLIGTGGSTGELFF. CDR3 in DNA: TGTGCCAGCAGTTTAATAGGGACAGGGGGCAGCACCGGGGAGCTGTTTTTT.

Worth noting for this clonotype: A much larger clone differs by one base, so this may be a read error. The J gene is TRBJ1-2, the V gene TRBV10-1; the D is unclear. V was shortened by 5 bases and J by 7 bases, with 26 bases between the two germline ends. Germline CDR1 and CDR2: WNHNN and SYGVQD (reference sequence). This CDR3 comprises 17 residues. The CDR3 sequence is CASSIGERSRKTCGYTF. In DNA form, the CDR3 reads TGCGCCAGCAGTATAGGAGAAAGATCGCGAAAGACCTGTGGCTACACCTTC.

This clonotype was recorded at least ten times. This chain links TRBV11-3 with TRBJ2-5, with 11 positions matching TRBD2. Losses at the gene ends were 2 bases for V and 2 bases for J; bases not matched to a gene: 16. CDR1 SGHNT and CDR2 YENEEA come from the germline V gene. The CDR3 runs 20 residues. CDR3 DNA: TGTGCCAGCAGCTTACCGTCTGTAGCGGGAGGGGATGCCTGGCAAGAGACCCAGTACTTC. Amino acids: CASSLPSVAGGDAWQETQYF.

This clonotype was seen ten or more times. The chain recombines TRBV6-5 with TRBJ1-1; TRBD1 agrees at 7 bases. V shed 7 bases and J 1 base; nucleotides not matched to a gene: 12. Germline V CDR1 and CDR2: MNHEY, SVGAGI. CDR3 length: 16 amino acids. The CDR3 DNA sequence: TGTGCCAGCAACGGCTGGGGACAGAGGAGGAACACTGAAGCTTTCTTT. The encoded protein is CASNGWGQRRNTEAFF.

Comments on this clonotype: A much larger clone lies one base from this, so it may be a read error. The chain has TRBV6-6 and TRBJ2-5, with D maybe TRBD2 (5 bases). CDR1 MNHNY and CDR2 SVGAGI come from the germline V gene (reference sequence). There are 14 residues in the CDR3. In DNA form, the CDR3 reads TGTGCCTGCAGTTACTCGAATCAGCGGGAGACCCAGTACTTC. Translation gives CACSYSNQRETQYF.

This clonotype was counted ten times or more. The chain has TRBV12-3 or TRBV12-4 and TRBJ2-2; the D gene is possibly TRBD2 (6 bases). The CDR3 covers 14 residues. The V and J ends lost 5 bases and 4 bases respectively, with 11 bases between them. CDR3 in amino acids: CASSHGGRTGELFF. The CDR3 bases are TGTGCCAGCAGTCACGGGGGACGCACCGGGGAGCTGTTTTTT.

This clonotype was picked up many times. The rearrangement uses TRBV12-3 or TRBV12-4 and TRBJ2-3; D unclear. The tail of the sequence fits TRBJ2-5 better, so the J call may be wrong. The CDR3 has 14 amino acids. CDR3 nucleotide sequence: TGTGCCAGCAGTTTTGTCCCTGAGGTGGAGACCCAGTACTTC. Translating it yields CASSFVPEVETQYF.

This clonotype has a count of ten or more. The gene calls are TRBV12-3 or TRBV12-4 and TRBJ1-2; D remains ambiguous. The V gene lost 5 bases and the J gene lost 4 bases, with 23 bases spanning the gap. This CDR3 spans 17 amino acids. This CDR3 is CASSVHLSFRKTYGYTF. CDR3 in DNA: TGTGCCAGCAGTGTGCACCTCAGCTTCCGAAAGACCTATGGCTACACCTTC.